This T cell receptor (beta chain) was captured by sequencing in a study of blood T cells in healthy people across ages. Together with a sample-barcoded 5' primer, a J-beta primer mix was included in a second PCR lasting about 6 to 11 cycles. Sequencing recovered at least 3 million CDR3-containing paired-end reads from each sample. TCRdb reprocessed the 5' RACE reads with MiXCR, giving one entry per CDR3 protein. The sample has about 780,000 distinct CDR3 sequences; roughly 24% are singletons. CDR3 length equals 13 residues. The germline V gene encodes CDR1 DFQATT and CDR2 SNEGSKA (reference sequence). V was clipped by 3 bases and J by 7 bases, with 14 bases between them. This clonotype appeared a few times. These data were also reused for a study on T cells of mothers and their children. That study reports: Samples came from a few healthy Caucasian mothers and their six children.

Material for sequencing was blood. This chain joins TRBV20-1 and TRBJ2-3; possible D gene TRBD2, 7 bases. The receptor was isolated from a boy aged 10-17 years in good health. CDR3 coding DNA: TGCAGTGCTAGCGGGGGGCAACAAAATACGCAGTATTTT. It yields the protein CSASGGQQNTQYF.